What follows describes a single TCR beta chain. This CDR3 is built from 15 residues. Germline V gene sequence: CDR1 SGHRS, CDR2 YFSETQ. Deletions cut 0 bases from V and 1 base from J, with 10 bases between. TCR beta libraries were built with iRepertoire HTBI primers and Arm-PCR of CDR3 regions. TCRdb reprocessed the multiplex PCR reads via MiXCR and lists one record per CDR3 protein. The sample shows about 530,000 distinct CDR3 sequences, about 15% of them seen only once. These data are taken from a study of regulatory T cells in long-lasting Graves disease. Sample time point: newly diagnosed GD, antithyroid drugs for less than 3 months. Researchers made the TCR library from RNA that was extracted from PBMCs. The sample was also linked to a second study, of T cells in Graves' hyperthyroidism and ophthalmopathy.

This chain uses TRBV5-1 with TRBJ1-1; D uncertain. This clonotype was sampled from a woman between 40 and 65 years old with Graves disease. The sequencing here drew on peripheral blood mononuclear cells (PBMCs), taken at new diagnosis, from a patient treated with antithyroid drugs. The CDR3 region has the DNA TGCGCCAGCAGCTTGGAGGCACCCGGGAACACTGAAGCTTTCTTT. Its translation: CASSLEAPGNTEAFF.